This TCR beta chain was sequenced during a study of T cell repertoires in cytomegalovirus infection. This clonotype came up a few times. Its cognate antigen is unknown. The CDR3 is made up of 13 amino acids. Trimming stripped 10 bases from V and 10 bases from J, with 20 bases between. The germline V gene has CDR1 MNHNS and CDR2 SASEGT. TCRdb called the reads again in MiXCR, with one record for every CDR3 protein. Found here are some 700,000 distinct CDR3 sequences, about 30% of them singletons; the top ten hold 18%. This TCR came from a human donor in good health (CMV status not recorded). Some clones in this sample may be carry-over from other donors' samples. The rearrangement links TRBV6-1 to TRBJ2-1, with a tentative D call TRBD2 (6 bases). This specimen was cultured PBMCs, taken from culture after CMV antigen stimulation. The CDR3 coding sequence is TGTGCCACCTGGCGGGGCCCCTTATCGGAGCAGTTCTTC. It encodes CATWRGPLSEQFF.